Shown below are 28 T cell receptor beta chains from a single sample sequenced in a study of cytomegalovirus exposure and HLA in healthy donors. 13 Jbeta primers and 60 Vbeta primers were used for the PCR. Sequencing was performed with immunoSEQ multiplex PCR; in TCRdb, only in-frame clones are kept and a portion is missing. The sample includes around 86,000 clones, 77% seen only once; the top ten take around 3.2%. Source material: PBMCs. All receptors derive from a middle-aged man in good health and CMV-seropositive.

The chain links TRBV25-1 to TRBJ1-6; unclear D gene. The germline V and J ends were trimmed by 1 base and 9 bases, with 10 bases remaining between them. The germline V gene has CDR1 MGHDK and CDR2 SYGVNS. The CDR3 covers 14 residues. The CDR3 DNA reads as TGTGCCAGCAGTGAATCCGTCTTTATTTCACCCCTCCACTTT. Its protein product is CASSESVFISPLHF.

This clone was counted a few times. This chain connects TRBV7-3 to TRBJ2-3; no clear D gene. Germline values: CDR1 SGHTA, CDR2 FQGTGA. V gave up 5 bases and J gave up 2 bases, with 8 bases separating them. The CDR3 extends over 13 amino acids. CDR3 sequence (DNA): TGTGCCAGCAGCCAGAGGAACACAGATACGCAGTATTTT. It encodes CASSQRNTDTQYF.

The chain has TRBV9 and TRBJ1-3; 8 bases are shared with TRBD1. Trimming cost V 0 bases and J 8 bases; bases outside gene matches: 7. This CDR3 has 15 residues. CDR1 SGDLS and CDR2 YYNGEE come from the germline V gene. CDR3 sequence: CASSVGPTGVDTIYF. The CDR3 DNA is TGTGCCAGCAGCGTAGGCCCGACAGGGGTGGACACCATATATTTT.

The rearrangement uses TRBV18 and TRBJ2-1, with 9 bases aligning to TRBD2. Germline V gives CDR1 KGHSH, CDR2 LQKENI. The CDR3 is made up of 15 amino acids. Unmatched junction bases numbered 8, after V lost 2 bases and J lost 9 bases. CDR3 residues: CASSPSLAGEVEQFF. The CDR3 coding sequence is TGTGCCAGCTCACCATCGTTAGCGGGAGAGGTTGAGCAGTTCTTC.

J is TRBJ1-5 and V is TRBV7-2, with a possible D match to TRBD1 (5 bases). The V gene's germline CDR1 is SGHTA and CDR2 FQGNSA. Trimming took off 6 bases at V and 3 bases at J, with 15 bases between the two ends. The length of the CDR3 is 15 residues. CDR3 in DNA: TGTGCCAGCAGGGGTAGAGCGGGGGACAATCAGCCCCAGCATTTT. It codes for CASRGRAGDNQPQHF.

This chain connects TRBV19 to TRBJ2-3; no reliable D call. V was pared by 5 bases and J by 2 bases, with 8 bases between. The CDR3 has 13 residues. Looked up from germline, CDR1 is LNHDA and CDR2 is SQIVND (reference sequence). The CDR3 loop is CASSSYTTDTQYF. The CDR3 DNA follows: TGTGCCAGTAGTTCCTATACCACAGATACGCAGTATTTT.

V usage is TRBV30 and J usage is TRBJ1-1; 8 bases map to TRBD1. The CDR3 is 12 amino acids. Germline V CDR1 and CDR2: GTSNPN, SVGIG (reference sequence). The ends lost 4 bases at V and 5 bases at J; junction bases unmatched: 3. The CDR3 DNA is TGTGCCTGGAACCGACAGGGGACTGAAGCTTTCTTT. Amino acids: CAWNRQGTEAFF.

The V call is TRBV7-8, the J call TRBJ2-5, with 11 nucleotides matching TRBD2. The CDR3 length is 14 residues. CDR1 SGHVS and CDR2 FQNEAQ come from the germline V gene. V dropped 5 bases and J dropped 5; count of bases not matched to a gene: 4. The CDR3 nucleotides read TGTGCCAGCAGCCGACTAGCGGGACTTGAGACCCAGTACTTC. Residues: CASSRLAGLETQYF. The complete variable domain, with remaining parts taken from reference TRBV7-8 and TRBJ2-5, reads GAGVSQSPRYKVAKRGQDVALRCDPISGHVSLFWYQQALGQGPEFLTYFQNEAQLDKSGLPSDRFFAERPEGSVSTLKIQRTQQEDSAVYLCASSRLAGLETQYFGPGTRLLVL.

V gene TRBV6-5 combines with J gene TRBJ1-5; TRBD1 is a possible D gene (6 bases). There are 11 residues in the CDR3. Germline V gene data show CDR1 as MNHEY and CDR2 as SVGAGI. In nucleotides, the CDR3 is TGTGCAACAGGGTTCAATCAGCCCCAGCATTTT. Protein: CATGFNQPQHF.

V is TRBV6-6 and J is TRBJ2-1; 11 bases line up with TRBD2. The CDR3 loop spans 15 amino acids. Germline CDR1 MNHNY, CDR2 SVGAGI (reference sequence). V shed 6 bases, J shed 3 bases, and the junction held 4 bases outside the gene matches. In nucleotides, the CDR3 is TGTGCCAGCAGCAAAACTAGCGGGAGCTACAATGAGCAGTTCTTC. Protein: CASSKTSGSYNEQFF.

The J gene is TRBJ2-3, the V gene TRBV10-1; 11 nucleotides align to TRBD1. The CDR3 sequence is 15 residues long. Germline V gene data show CDR1 as WNHNN and CDR2 as SYGVQD (reference sequence). J gave up 7 bases and V 4 bases, and 7 bases lay outside the gene matches. The CDR3 DNA reads as TGCGCCAGCAGTGGGATCCGGGACAGGGGGAATACGCAGTATTTT. Translating gives CASSGIRDRGNTQYF.

A word on this clone: An end of the junction differs from the germline gene, which may be a read error. The rearrangement joins TRBV9 to TRBJ2-6, with D tentatively TRBD1 (5 bases). CDR1 SGDLS and CDR2 YYNGEE come from the germline V gene. The CDR3 is 13 residues long. CDR3 DNA: TGTGCCAGCAGCGTAAGTGGGGCCAACGGCCTGACTTTC. As protein: CASSVSGANGLTF.

The V and J genes are TRBV20-1 and TRBJ2-1, with D unclear. From germline, CDR1 is DFQATT and CDR2 SNEGSKA (reference sequence). This CDR3 spans 10 amino acids. V was cut by 5 bases and J by 6 bases, with 5 bases left in between. CDR3 sequence reads: CSARSNEQFF. DNA of the CDR3: TGCAGTGCTCGGAGCAATGAGCAGTTCTTC.

V is TRBV10-3 and J is TRBJ2-2; D unresolved. The CDR3 is 13 residues long. V shed 6 bases and J shed 6 bases, with 11 bases lying between them. Germline V CDR1 and CDR2: ENHRY, SYGVKD. In DNA form, the CDR3 reads TGTGCCATCAGCGAGATGGTAGCCGGGGAGCTGTTTTTT. Translating gives CAISEMVAGELFF.

This clone was detected once. The chain combines TRBV6-5 with TRBJ2-3, with D unresolved. The germline V and J ends were trimmed by 4 bases and 2 bases, with 7 bases remaining between them. The germline gives CDR1 MNHEY, CDR2 SVGAGI. The length of the CDR3 is 13 residues. The CDR3 nucleotides are TGTGCCAGCAGTTCGACAAACACAGATACGCAGTATTTT. It specifies CASSSTNTDTQYF.

The chain is built from TRBV5-4 and TRBJ1-1, with D perhaps matching TRBD1 (5 bases). Germline assignment: CDR1 SGHNT and CDR2 YYREEE (reference sequence). CDR3 length equals 15 residues. V dropped 1 base and J dropped 1 base, with 11 bases sitting between them. The CDR3 loop reads CASSLTGGKNTEAFF. CDR3 nucleotides: TGTGCCAGCAGCTTGACGGGGGGAAAGAACACTGAAGCTTTCTTT.

This clone has just one count. This rearrangement joins TRBV12-2 to TRBJ1-1; the D call of TRBD1 is as the table states it, not checked on the DNA. TRBV12-2 is recorded as a pseudogene. This CDR3 is 18 amino acids long. CDR3 in DNA: TGTGCAAGTCGCCACGTTGGGGGCCGAGTTATTATACGGACTGAAGCTTTCTTT. Translation: CASRHVGGRVIIRTEAFF.

This clone was picked up a small number of times. The V and J genes are TRBV7-2 and TRBJ2-5; 7 bases line up with TRBD1. With V trimmed by 4 bases and J by 0 bases, 8 bases remained unmatched. CDR3 length: 16 amino acids. The germline CDR1 and CDR2 sequences are SGHTA and FQGNSA. The CDR3 loop is CASSSPGTVYQETQYF. In DNA form, the CDR3 reads TGTGCCAGCAGCTCACCGGGGACAGTGTACCAAGAGACCCAGTACTTC.

The chain combines TRBV4-1 with TRBJ2-7; the D is unclear. The V end was cut by 0 bases, the J end by 1 base, with 10 bases between. The CDR3 length is 15 residues. Germline CDR1 reads MGHRA; CDR2 reads YSYEKL. This CDR3 reads CASSQEASPSYEQYF. The CDR3, as DNA: TGCGCCAGCAGCCAAGAGGCCAGTCCTTCCTACGAGCAGTACTTC.

The chain carries TRBV4-3 and TRBJ2-4; D unclear. The germline V gene encodes CDR1 LGHNA and CDR2 YSLEER. This CDR3 is built from 14 residues. The V gene lost 0 bases and the J gene lost 6 bases, with 9 bases spanning the gap. The CDR3 reads CASSQEGPGNIQYF. In nucleotides, the CDR3 is TGCGCCAGCAGCCAAGAAGGCCCAGGAAACATTCAGTACTTC.

The V call is TRBV29-1, the J call TRBJ2-5; no clear D. The CDR3 has 14 residues. Germline lookup yields CDR1 SQVTM and CDR2 ANQGSEA. Trimming stripped 5 bases from V and 2 bases from J, with 15 bases between. Here the CDR3 reads CSVQLRVVQETQYF. The CDR3, as DNA: TGCAGCGTTCAACTCCGGGTGGTTCAAGAGACCCAGTACTTC.

This chain joins TRBV4-3 and TRBJ2-1; 11 bases agree with TRBD2. The CDR3 is made up of 18 amino acids. Looked up from germline, CDR1 is LGHNA and CDR2 is YSLEER. The V segment lost 5 bases and the J segment 2 bases; nucleotides outside the gene matches: 11. CDR3 coding DNA: TGCGCCAGCAGCTTCGGGACTAGCGGAACTGGAACCTACAATGAGCAGTTCTTC. Encoded protein: CASSFGTSGTGTYNEQFF.

This chain uses TRBV11-3 with TRBJ2-5, with a tentative D call TRBD2 (5 bases). The CDR3 is made up of 14 amino acids. In germline, CDR1 is SGHNT, CDR2 YENEEA. V was trimmed by 1 base and J by 4 bases, leaving 10 bases between them. The CDR3 coding sequence is TGTGCCAGCAGCTTAGTAGCGTCGGCAGAGACCCAGTACTTC. This codes for CASSLVASAETQYF.

The CDR3 loop reads CASSLAREGGEQFF. The DNA for the CDR3 is TGTGCCAGCAGCTTGGCACGAGAGGGAGGGGAGCAGTTCTTC. J is TRBJ2-1 and V is TRBV5-4; 7 bases are a match to TRBD2. J lost 10 bases, V lost 0 bases, and 7 bases had no gene match. Germline CDR1 SGHNT, CDR2 YYREEE (reference sequence). The length of the CDR3 is 14 residues.

The V and J genes are TRBV19 and TRBJ2-3; D might be TRBD2 (7 bases). Trimming stripped 2 bases from V and 2 bases from J, with 20 bases between. This CDR3 contains 18 residues. Germline-derived CDR1 and CDR2 are LNHDA and SQIVND (reference sequence). CDR3: CASSITTEGGGITDTQYF. The CDR3 DNA sequence: TGTGCCAGTAGTATAACCACGGAAGGGGGGGGGATCACAGATACGCAGTATTTT.

This clone was recorded a few times. V is TRBV7-2 and J is TRBJ2-3, with 12 nucleotides matching TRBD2. CDR1 SGHTA and CDR2 FQGNSA come from the germline V gene. The CDR3 covers 16 residues. With V trimmed by 5 bases and J by 2 bases, 5 bases remained unmatched. CDR3 loop: CASSVLAGGITDTQYF. For the CDR3, the DNA is TGTGCCAGCAGCGTACTAGCGGGAGGTATCACAGATACGCAGTATTTT. Full variable domain (outside the CDR3, taken from reference TRBV7-2 and TRBJ2-3): GAGVSQSPSNKVTEKGKDVELRCDPISGHTALYWYRQSLGQGLEFLIYFQGNSAPDKSGLPSDRFSAERTGGSVSTLTIQRTQQEDSAVYLCASSVLAGGITDTQYFGPGTRLTVL.

V gene TRBV19 combines with J gene TRBJ1-6, with 7 bases identical to TRBD1. The ends lost 6 bases at V and 5 bases at J; junction bases unmatched: 4. This CDR3 contains 14 residues. Germline-derived CDR1 and CDR2 are LNHDA and SQIVND (reference sequence). CDR3 nucleotides: TGTGCCAGTAGACCGGGACAGAATAATTCACCCCTCCACTTT. Protein sequence: CASRPGQNNSPLHF.

The rearrangement uses TRBV19 and TRBJ2-5, with 13 nucleotides matching TRBD2. The DNA matches TRBJ2-7 better at its end, which makes the J call doubtful. CDR1 and CDR2 (germline): LNHDA, SQIVND (reference sequence). There are 15 residues in the CDR3. The DNA for the CDR3 is TGTGCCAGTACACGGACTAGCGGGAGCTCCTACGAGCAGTACTTC. Protein product: CASTRTSGSSYEQYF.